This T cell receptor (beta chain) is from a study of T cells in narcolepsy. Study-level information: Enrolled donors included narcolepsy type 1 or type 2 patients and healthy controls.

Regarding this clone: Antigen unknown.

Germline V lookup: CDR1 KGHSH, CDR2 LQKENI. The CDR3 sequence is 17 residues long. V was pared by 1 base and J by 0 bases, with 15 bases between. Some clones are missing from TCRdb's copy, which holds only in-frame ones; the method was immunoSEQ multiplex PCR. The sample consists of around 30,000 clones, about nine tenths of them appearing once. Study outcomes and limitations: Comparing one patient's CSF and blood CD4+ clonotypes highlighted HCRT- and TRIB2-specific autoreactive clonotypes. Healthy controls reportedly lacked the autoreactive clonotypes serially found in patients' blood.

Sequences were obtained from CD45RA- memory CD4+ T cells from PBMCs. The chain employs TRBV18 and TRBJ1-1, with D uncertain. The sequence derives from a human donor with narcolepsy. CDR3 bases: TGTGCCAGCTCACCACGGGCGGTAGCGTCCATGAACACTGAAGCTTTCTTT. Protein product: CASSPRAVASMNTEAFF.